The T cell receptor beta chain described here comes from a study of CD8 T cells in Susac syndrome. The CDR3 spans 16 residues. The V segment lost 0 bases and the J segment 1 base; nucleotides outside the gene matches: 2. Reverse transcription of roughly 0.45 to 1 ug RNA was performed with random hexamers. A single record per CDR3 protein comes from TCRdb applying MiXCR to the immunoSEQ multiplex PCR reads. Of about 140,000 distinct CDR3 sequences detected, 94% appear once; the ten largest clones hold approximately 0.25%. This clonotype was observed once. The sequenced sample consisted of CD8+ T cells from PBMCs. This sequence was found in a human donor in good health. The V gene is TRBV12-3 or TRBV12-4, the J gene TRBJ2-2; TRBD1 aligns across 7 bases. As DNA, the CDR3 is TGTGCCAGCAGTTTAGCGAACAGGGGGAACACCGGGGAGCTGTTTTTT. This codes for CASSLANRGNTGELFF.